Shown below are 2 T cell receptor beta chains from a single sample sequenced in a study of tumor and adjacent non-tumor tissue in lung cancer. The template was RNA from unsorted bulk tissue. TCRbeta libraries were built with three rounds of nested PCR, modified from ARM-PCR. TCRdb used MiXCR to reprocess the multiplex PCR reads, holding one entry per CDR3 protein. This sample carries 76,000 or so distinct CDR3 sequences, around 65% of them seen once, and the ten largest clones take roughly 12%. Sample: lung tumor tissue. These receptor sequences come from a woman in her 70s with non-small cell lung cancer.

This clonotype was detected many times. V gene TRBV28 combines with J gene TRBJ2-1, with TRBD2 as a possible D gene (6 bases). In germline, CDR1 is MDHEN, CDR2 SYDVKM. The CDR3 consists of 17 residues. V lost 6 bases and J lost 0, with 18 bases in between. CDR3 DNA: TGTGCCAGCAGCTCATCAGCGGGCGCGAGCTCCTACAATGAGCAGTTCTTC. This encodes CASSSSAGASSYNEQFF.

As regards this clonotype: Sequence at one end of the junction differs from germline and may be a read error. The V gene is TRBV7-9, the J gene TRBJ2-7; tentative D call: TRBD1 (5 bases). The germline V gene encodes CDR1 SEHNR and CDR2 FQNEAQ (reference sequence). This CDR3 has 17 amino acids. CDR3 residues: CASSFWSASGFSYEQHF. The DNA for the CDR3 is TGTGCCAGCAGCTTCTGGTCGGCTTCAGGGTTTTCCTACGAGCAGCACTTC.